This entry lists 28 T cell receptor beta chains sequenced from one sample in a study of T cells expressing NK-cell markers. TCRdb reprocessed the 5' RACE reads and stores each CDR3 protein as one record, lacking DNA. The table for this sample gives about 370,000 distinct CDR3 sequences. The sample was blood T cells: a sorted CD56 or NKG2C T cell subset, CD4+ or CD8+ T cells, or bulk PBMC T cells (not recorded which). The receptors stem from a woman between 45 and 60 years old in good health.

The V and J genes are TRBV10-3 and TRBJ2-3; TCRdb outputs TRBD1, but without DNA this stays unchecked. Germline values: CDR1 ENHRY, CDR2 SYGVKD. CDR3 size: 15 residues. CDR3 in amino acids: CAIATPAGPTDTQYF.

This CDR3 is CASTLGLSQAQETQYF. This chain links TRBV5-1 with TRBJ2-5; TCRdb outputs TRBD1, but without DNA this stays unchecked. Looked up from germline, CDR1 is SGHRS and CDR2 is YFSETQ. The length of the CDR3 is 16 residues.

The V call is TRBV20-1, the J call TRBJ2-1; the D call of TRBD1 rests on TCRdb alone, since no DNA is present to check it. The CDR3 totals 14 residues. Germline V gene lookup returns CDR1 DFQATT and CDR2 SNEGSKA (reference sequence). CDR3 loop: CSAREFRYVGEQFF.

The chain employs TRBV9 and TRBJ2-5; TCRdb proposes TRBD2, but this gene call is untestable without DNA. The CDR3 has 14 amino acids. Germline V lookup: CDR1 SGDLS, CDR2 YYNGEE. This CDR3 is CASSVTGSRETQYF.

The chain couples TRBV6-2 or TRBV6-3 to TRBJ2-3. Germline lookup yields CDR1 MNHEY and CDR2 SVGEGT. The CDR3 runs 17 residues. CDR3 residues: CASSYSMGLAGTDTQYF.

The chain carries TRBV13 and TRBJ2-2; absent DNA, TCRdb's TRBD2 call cannot be checked. Germline V gene data show CDR1 as PRHDT and CDR2 as FYEKMQ (reference sequence). The CDR3 length is 14 residues. The CDR3 loop is CASSLYTSTGELFF.

The V gene is TRBV2, the J gene TRBJ2-2; checking the TCRdb D call of TRBD2 is not possible without DNA. CDR1 and CDR2 from the germline V gene are SNHLY and FYNNEI. The CDR3 runs 15 residues. CDR3 sequence reads: CATTRASGGTGELFF.

The chain combines TRBV24-1 with TRBJ2-5; no DNA is available, so the TRBD2 call from TCRdb remains unchecked. This CDR3 has 15 residues. Germline-derived CDR1 and CDR2 are KGHDR and SFDVKD. The CDR3 spells CATSDASDGGETQYF.

The V and J genes are TRBV12-3 or TRBV12-4 and TRBJ2-3; TCRdb gives TRBD1 as the D gene, but with no DNA this cannot be confirmed. The CDR3 has 16 residues. Here the CDR3 reads CASSFLRDTLTDTQYF.

The chain carries TRBV25-1 and TRBJ2-2; TCRdb's D gene call, TRBD2, goes unchecked for lack of DNA. The CDR3 runs 17 residues. Germline values: CDR1 MGHDK, CDR2 SYGVNS. This CDR3 is CASSELTSGRGTGELFF.

The rearrangement links TRBV7-9 to TRBJ2-6; as DNA is missing, the TRBD1 call by TCRdb cannot be tested. CDR3 length: 18 amino acids. The germline gives CDR1 SEHNR, CDR2 FQNEAQ (reference sequence). CDR3 region: CASSGTGTGPSGANVLTF.

The chain recombines TRBV15 with TRBJ2-2; TCRdb indicates TRBD2, and absent DNA this call remains unverified. This CDR3 comprises 17 residues. In germline, CDR1 is LNHNV, CDR2 YYDKDF (reference sequence). CDR3 amino acids: CATSRPLGTLDTGELFF.

The gene calls are TRBV5-4 and TRBJ2-5; TCRdb returns TRBD1, unconfirmable since there is no DNA. The CDR3 length is 14 residues. Germline V CDR1 and CDR2: SGHNT, YYREEE (reference sequence). The CDR3 loop is CASSTEDRAETQYF.

The chain uses TRBV3-1 and TRBJ2-1; TCRdb's D gene call, TRBD2, goes unchecked for lack of DNA. Per the germline V gene, CDR1 is LGHDT and CDR2 is YNNKEL (reference sequence). This CDR3 has 15 residues. CDR3 sequence: CASSPDSDPYNEQFF.

The genes are TRBV28 and TRBJ2-3; TCRdb reports TRBD1, a call that lacks DNA to check it against. The CDR3 length is 15 residues. Germline-derived CDR1 and CDR2 are MDHEN and SYDVKM. The CDR3 is CASSLVAGAADTQYF.

This chain uses TRBV2 with TRBJ2-2. The germline V gene encodes CDR1 SNHLY and CDR2 FYNNEI. The length of the CDR3 is 14 residues. This CDR3 reads CASSVERHAGELFF.

The rearrangement links TRBV7-9 to TRBJ2-5; TCRdb returns TRBD2, unconfirmable since there is no DNA. In germline, CDR1 is SEHNR, CDR2 FQNEAQ (reference sequence). CDR3 length: 12 residues. Here the CDR3 reads CASSALAETQYF.

The chain uses TRBV7-2 and TRBJ2-1; checking the TCRdb D call of TRBD2 is not possible without DNA. Germline loops: CDR1 SGHTA, CDR2 FQGNSA. The CDR3 spans 15 residues. The CDR3 here is CASSPQGGVGNEQFF. The whole variable domain, filled in from reference TRBV7-2 and TRBJ2-1, reads GAGVSQSPSNKVTEKGKDVELRCDPISGHTALYWYRQSLGQGLEFLIYFQGNSAPDKSGLPSDRFSAERTGGSVSTLTIQRTQQEDSAVYLCASSPQGGVGNEQFFGPGTRLTVL.

V and J are TRBV18 and TRBJ2-7; TCRdb gives TRBD2 as the D gene, but with no DNA this cannot be confirmed. The CDR3 loop spans 16 amino acids. Per germline, CDR1 KGHSH and CDR2 LQKENI. CDR3 region: CASSPLPASGRREQYF. Based on the CDR3 plus reference TRBV18 and TRBJ2-7, the full variable domain is NAGVMQNPRHLVRRRGQEARLRCSPMKGHSHVYWYRQLPEEGLKFMVYLQKENIIDESGMPKERFSAEFPKEGPSILRIQQVVRGDSAAYFCASSPLPASGRREQYFGPGTRLTVT.

The chain links TRBV11-3 to TRBJ2-3; TCRdb selects TRBD1, and the lack of DNA leaves this call unchecked. Germline lookup yields CDR1 SGHNT and CDR2 YENEEA. The CDR3 length is 14 residues. The CDR3 protein is CASRPRGRGDTQYF. The full variable domain, in which reference TRBV11-3 and TRBJ2-3 provide the parts outside the CDR3, is EAGVVQSPRYKIIEKKQPVAFWCNPISGHNTLYWYLQNLGQGPELLIRYENEEAVDDSQLPKDRFSAERLKGVDSTLKIQPAELGDSAVYLCASRPRGRGDTQYFGPGTRLTVL.

This chain links TRBV20-1 with TRBJ2-5. Germline values: CDR1 DFQATT, CDR2 SNEGSKA (reference sequence). This CDR3 contains 13 residues. CDR3 loop: CSARWGLGETQYF.

The V and J genes are TRBV3-1 and TRBJ2-5. The CDR3 covers 12 residues. Germline V CDR1 and CDR2: LGHDT, YNNKEL (reference sequence). This CDR3 reads CASSRSAETQYF.

This chain uses TRBV12-3 or TRBV12-4 with TRBJ1-6. There are 12 residues in the CDR3. The CDR3 region is CASSAPASPLHF.

The chain links TRBV14 to TRBJ2-3; TCRdb picks TRBD1, but there is no DNA to check that call. The CDR3 sequence is 16 residues long. The germline V gene encodes CDR1 SGHDN and CDR2 FVKESK. The CDR3 reads CASSQGLHRVTDTQYF.

The gene calls are TRBV10-2 and TRBJ2-1; lacking DNA, the TRBD1 call made by TCRdb goes unchecked. Germline assignment: CDR1 WSHSY and CDR2 SAAADI. The CDR3 covers 14 residues. Here the CDR3 reads CASSEAYGANEQFF.

This chain links TRBV27 with TRBJ2-5; TCRdb's D call, TRBD1, is unchecked because there is no DNA. Germline V gene data show CDR1 as MNHEY and CDR2 as SMNVEV (reference sequence). This CDR3 comprises 14 residues. The CDR3 loop is CASSFVDKQETQYF.

The rearrangement uses TRBV18 and TRBJ1-3; the TCRdb D gene call, TRBD1, has no DNA to confirm it. Germline V gene data show CDR1 as KGHSH and CDR2 as LQKENI. CDR3 size: 16 residues. CDR3 amino acids: CASSLGLTSPGNTIYF. Complete variable domain (other parts from reference TRBV18 and TRBJ1-3): NAGVMQNPRHLVRRRGQEARLRCSPMKGHSHVYWYRQLPEEGLKFMVYLQKENIIDESGMPKERFSAEFPKEGPSILRIQQVVRGDSAAYFCASSLGLTSPGNTIYFGEGSWLTVV.

The rearrangement uses TRBV5-1 and TRBJ1-6; TCRdb's D call, TRBD1, is unchecked because there is no DNA. CDR1 and CDR2 (germline): SGHRS, YFSETQ. The CDR3 contains 15 residues. The CDR3 here is CASSLAGAARSPLHF.